The T cell receptor (beta chain) described here comes from a study of Ad26.COV2.S vaccination and SARS-CoV-2 variants. The sample's treatment: around 19 received Ad26.COV2.S at low or high dose, single or two shots; roughly five received placebo; per-sample allocation not given. All samples were drawn on day 63, counting from the first vaccine or placebo injection. This CDR3 is 13 amino acids long. V was shortened by 6 bases and J by 8 bases, with 15 bases between the two germline ends. Sequencing used immunoSEQ multiplex PCR; TCRdb keeps in-frame clones, though not all of them. The table includes more than 300,000 clones, more than 70% detected once.

The source is a person between 18 and 60 years old who received the Ad26.COV2.S COVID-19 vaccine or a placebo. The starting material was peripheral blood, obtained in a trial of Ad26.COV2.S vaccine versus placebo. The V gene is TRBV12-3 or TRBV12-4, the J gene TRBJ2-3, with D perhaps assigned TRBD1 or TRBD2 (5 bases each). The CDR3 loop reads CASSPARGGTQYF. Written as DNA, the CDR3 is TGTGCCAGCAGCCCCGCGCGTGGGGGTACGCAGTATTTT.